This T cell receptor (beta chain) was retrieved from a study of blood T cells in healthy people across ages. Primed by a sample-barcoded 5' primer and a J-beta primer mix, a second PCR proceeded for roughly 7 to 11 cycles. One entry per CDR3 protein, called by TCRdb with MiXCR from the 5' RACE reads. Found here are some 1.1 million distinct CDR3 sequences, 30% to 40% of them singletons; the top ten hold about an eighth. Healthy Caucasian individuals from Russia aged roughly 6 to 90 served as donors. CDR1 is SGHTA, CDR2 FQGTGA, per germline. This CDR3 comprises 15 residues. V gave up 1 base and J gave up 0 bases, with 9 bases separating them.

V is TRBV7-3 and J is TRBJ1-1; D uncertain. Sample: blood. The sequence was obtained from a young man in good health. CDR3 coding DNA: TGTGCCAGCAGCTTAATGCCAGAGCTGAACACTGAAGCTTTCTTT. Encoded protein: CASSLMPELNTEAFF.